Each of the 4 T cell receptor beta chains below was sequenced from the same sample in a study of identical twins. TCRdb reprocessed the 5' RACE reads with MiXCR, giving one entry per CDR3 protein. The repertoire holds around 280,000 distinct CDR3 sequences, with about 8% as singletons. The sample was also linked to a second study, of yellow fever vaccine responses in identical twins.

Sequenced input: memory (CD45RO+) T cells sorted from blood. These receptors originate from a woman younger than 35 in good health.

This clonotype was counted ten times or more. This chain connects TRBV10-3 to TRBJ2-3; 7 bases agree with TRBD1. Trimming removed 7 bases from V and 3 bases from J; junction bases left unmatched: 7. Germline-derived CDR1 and CDR2 are ENHRY and SYGVKD. The length of the CDR3 is 14 residues. The CDR3 region has the DNA TGTGCCATCAAGACAGGGATGGAGACAGATACGCAGTATTTT. This translates into CAIKTGMETDTQYF.

This clonotype was detected only a few times. The chain carries TRBV7-9 and TRBJ1-1; 12 bases agree with TRBD1. The ends lost 4 bases at V and 6 bases at J; junction bases unmatched: 9. From germline, CDR1 is SEHNR and CDR2 FQNEAQ (reference sequence). The CDR3 is 16 amino acids. The chain's CDR3 is CASSYGTGGESPEAFF. CDR3 in DNA: TGTGCCAGCAGCTATGGGACAGGGGGCGAATCGCCTGAAGCTTTCTTT.

This clonotype has a count of ten or more. The chain joins TRBV11-2 to TRBJ2-4; the match to TRBD1 covers 9 bases. The ends lost 3 bases at V and 5 bases at J; junction bases unmatched: 14. The CDR3 is made up of 18 amino acids. Germline CDR1 is SGHAT and CDR2 is FQNNGV. CDR3 in DNA: TGTGCCAGCAGCTTTAGGGACACCAACAGGGGGCGCGAAAACATTCAGTACTTC. Translated, it gives CASSFRDTNRGRENIQYF.

This sequence joins TRBV12-5 and TRBJ2-2; D might be TRBD1 (6 bases). The CDR3 sequence is 13 residues long. Germline CDR1 and CDR2: LGHNT and FRNRAP. V lost 3 bases, J lost 5 bases, and 7 bases lay in between. CDR3 region: CASGLQGTGELFF. For the CDR3, the DNA is TGTGCTAGTGGTTTACAGGGAACCGGGGAGCTGTTTTTT.